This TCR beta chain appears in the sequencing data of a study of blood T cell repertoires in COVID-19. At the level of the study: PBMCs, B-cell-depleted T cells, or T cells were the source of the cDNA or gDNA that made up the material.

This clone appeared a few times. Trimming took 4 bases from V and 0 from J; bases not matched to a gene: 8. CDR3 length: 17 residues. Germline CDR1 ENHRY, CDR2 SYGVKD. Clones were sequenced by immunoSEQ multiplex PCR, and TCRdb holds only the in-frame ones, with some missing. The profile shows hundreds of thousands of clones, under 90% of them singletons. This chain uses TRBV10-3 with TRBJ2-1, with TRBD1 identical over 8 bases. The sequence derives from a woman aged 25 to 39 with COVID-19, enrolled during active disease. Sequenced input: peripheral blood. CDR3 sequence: CAISGDRQGLSYNEQFF. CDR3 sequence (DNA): TGTGCCATCAGTGGGGATCGACAGGGGCTCTCCTACAATGAGCAGTTCTTC.